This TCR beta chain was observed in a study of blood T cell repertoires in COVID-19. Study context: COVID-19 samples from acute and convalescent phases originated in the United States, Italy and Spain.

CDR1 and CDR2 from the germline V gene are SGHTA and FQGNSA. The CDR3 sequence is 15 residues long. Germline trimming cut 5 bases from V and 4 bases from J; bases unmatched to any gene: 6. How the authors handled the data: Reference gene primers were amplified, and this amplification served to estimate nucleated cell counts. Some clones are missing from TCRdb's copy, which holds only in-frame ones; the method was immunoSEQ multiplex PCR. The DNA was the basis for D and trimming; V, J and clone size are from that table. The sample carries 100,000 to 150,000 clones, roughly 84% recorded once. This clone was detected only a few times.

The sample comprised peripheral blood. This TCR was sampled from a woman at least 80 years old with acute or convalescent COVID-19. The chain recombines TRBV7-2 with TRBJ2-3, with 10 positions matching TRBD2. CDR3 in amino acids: CASSIQRGGPDTQYF. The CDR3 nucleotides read TGTGCCAGCAGCATACAGCGGGGGGGCCCAGATACGCAGTATTTT.